Below are 18 T cell receptor beta chains sequenced from a single sample in a study of T-cell reconstitution after alpha-beta-depleted transplantation in children. Using unique molecular identifiers, the investigators prepared the TCRbeta library. From the PCR reads, TCRdb called clonotypes with MiXCR, one entry per CDR3 protein. The table shows about 510,000 distinct CDR3 sequences, with roughly 10% occurring only once. The material was PBMCs, mostly from graft donor cells, obtained 180 days after TCRalphabeta/CD19-depleted stem cell transplant. The receptor set was obtained from a female patient aged 2-10 years who had a stem cell transplant for aplastic anemia, so the T cells may come from the graft donor.

This chain joins TRBV20-1 and TRBJ2-2; D is unclear. There are 16 residues in the CDR3. V was cut by 0 bases and J by 0 bases, with 11 bases left in between. Germline V gene sequence: CDR1 DFQATT, CDR2 SNEGSKA (reference sequence). In DNA form, the CDR3 reads TGCAGTGCTAGAGATCTGGGCAGCCCGAACACCGGGGAGCTGTTTTTT. Translation gives CSARDLGSPNTGELFF.

A few counts support this clonotype. The V and J genes are TRBV10-3 and TRBJ2-1, with 7 bases lining up with TRBD1. In germline, CDR1 is ENHRY, CDR2 SYGVKD. V lost 11 bases, J lost 9 bases, and 22 bases stayed unmatched. The CDR3 is made up of 16 amino acids. CDR3 residues: CAASQGGAGGVGEQFF. In DNA form, the CDR3 reads TGTGCCGCCAGTCAGGGCGGCGCAGGGGGAGTCGGTGAGCAGTTCTTC.

The chain combines TRBV20-1 with TRBJ1-4; D is unresolved. There are 14 residues in the CDR3. The ends were cut back, 5 bases at V and 0 bases at J, with 10 bases in the middle. Germline V gene data show CDR1 as DFQATT and CDR2 as SNEGSKA (reference sequence). The CDR3 DNA sequence: TGCAGTGCTTGGCGGAGTGCAACTAATGAAAAACTGTTTTTT. It codes for CSAWRSATNEKLFF.

This clonotype was counted at least ten times. The rearrangement uses TRBV7-9 and TRBJ2-5; the match to TRBD2 covers 11 bases. Germline CDR1 SEHNR, CDR2 FQNEAQ (reference sequence). With 6 bases clipped from V and 5 bases from J, the junction kept 11 bases outside the gene matches. CDR3 length equals 16 residues. In nucleotides, the CDR3 is TGTGCCAGCAGTTTCGGTAGCGGGAGGGCCGTCGAGACCCAGTACTTC. Translating gives CASSFGSGRAVETQYF.

In this sample, this clonotype turned up many times. The chain links TRBV25-1 to TRBJ1-5, with TRBD1 matching over 7 bases. The CDR3 has 14 amino acids. Germline CDR1 is MGHDK and CDR2 is SYGVNS. V trimming: 3 bases; J trimming: 7 bases; junction bases outside the gene matches: 6. The CDR3 reads CASSDRDSRQPQHF. The CDR3 DNA reads TGTGCCAGCAGTGACCGGGACAGCCGCCAGCCCCAGCATTTT. The full variable domain, rest sourced from reference TRBV25-1 and TRBJ1-5, is EADIYQTPRYLVIGTGKKITLECSQTMGHDKMYWYQQDPGMELHLIHYSYGVNSTEKGDLSSESTVSRIRTEHFPLTLESARPSHTSQYLCASSDRDSRQPQHFGDGTRLSIL.

This rearrangement joins TRBV27 to TRBJ2-7; unclear D gene. V lost 2 bases and J 5 bases, leaving 10 bases between the germline ends. Germline assignment: CDR1 MNHEY and CDR2 SMNVEV (reference sequence). There are 13 residues in the CDR3. The CDR3 loop is CASSLRAGDEQYV. The CDR3 bases are TGTGCCAGCAGTTTACGAGCAGGCGACGAGCAGTACGTC.

The chain has TRBV9 and TRBJ2-3, with D uncertain. V was pared by 1 base and J by 1 base, with 4 bases between. The CDR3 loop spans 13 amino acids. Germline CDR1 and CDR2: SGDLS and YYNGEE. CDR3 sequence: CASSVLGTDTQYF. CDR3 DNA: TGTGCCAGCAGCGTATTGGGCACAGATACGCAGTATTTT.

The chain has TRBV9 and TRBJ2-1; 10 bases are a match to TRBD2. The CDR3 spans 15 residues. Germline V gene lookup returns CDR1 SGDLS and CDR2 YYNGEE. After removal of 3 bases from V and 8 bases from J, the junction contained 8 bases not matched to a gene. The CDR3 nucleotides are TGTGCCAGCAGCGCTAGCGGGAGTTTATGGGATGAGCAGTTCTTC. This translates into CASSASGSLWDEQFF.

This chain joins TRBV9 and TRBJ1-4; tentatively, D is TRBD1 (5 bases). Germline loops: CDR1 SGDLS, CDR2 YYNGEE. The CDR3 runs to 18 residues. Trimming took off 0 bases at V and 5 bases at J, with 20 bases between the two ends. CDR3 coding DNA: TGTGCCAGCAGCGTAGGACCCGGGGGACCGTCTTCAAATGAAAAACTGTTTTTT. Protein sequence: CASSVGPGGPSSNEKLFF.

In its sample, this clonotype was seen many times. The V call is TRBV29-1, the J call TRBJ2-3; 8 bases match TRBD1. V was clipped by 7 bases and J by 3 bases; unmatched bases: 6. There are 13 residues in the CDR3. Germline V gene sequence: CDR1 SQVTM, CDR2 ANQGSEA. The CDR3 bases are TGCAGCGCCGGACAGGGCCGGACAGATACGCAGTATTTT. Translating it yields CSAGQGRTDTQYF.

The J gene is TRBJ2-1, the V gene TRBV11-3, with D unresolved. V lost 5 bases and J lost 8, with 19 bases in between. The CDR3 runs 15 residues. Germline CDR1 reads SGHNT; CDR2 reads YENEEA. CDR3: CASSPPAEVLYEQFF. CDR3 in DNA: TGTGCCAGCAGCCCCCCGGCAGAGGTACTCTATGAGCAGTTCTTC.

This clonotype was recorded many times. The chain uses TRBV3-1 and TRBJ2-2; 7 bases line up with TRBD1. The CDR3 runs to 15 residues. Germline values: CDR1 LGHDT, CDR2 YNNKEL (reference sequence). V was clipped by 3 bases and J by 5 bases; unmatched bases: 6. In nucleotides, the CDR3 is TGTGCCAGCAGCCAGGACAGGAGGAATACCGGGGAGCTGTTTTTT. Amino acids: CASSQDRRNTGELFF.

This clonotype was counted only a few times. CDR3 sequence (DNA): TGTGCCAGTGCAGACAATGAGCAGTTCTTC. It yields the protein CASADNEQFF. The V call is TRBV19, the J call TRBJ2-1; no clear D. The germline CDR1 and CDR2 sequences are LNHDA and SQIVND (reference sequence). This CDR3 spans 10 amino acids. The germline V and J ends were trimmed by 8 bases and 5 bases, with 4 bases remaining between them. Full variable domain (outside the CDR3, taken from reference TRBV19 and TRBJ2-1): DGGITQSPKYLFRKEGQNVTLSCEQNLNHDAMYWYRQDPGQGLRLIYYSQIVNDFQKGDIAEGYSVSREKKESFPLTVTSAQKNPTAFYLCASADNEQFFGPGTRLTVL.

The chain links TRBV12-3 or TRBV12-4 to TRBJ2-1, with 16 bases identical to TRBD2. The CDR3 consists of 16 residues. J was trimmed by 8 bases and V by 6 bases; bases with no gene match: 7. CDR3 nucleotides: TGTGCCAGCAGACGGGGACTAGCGGGAGGGCGGGATGAGCAGTTCTTC. Its translation is CASRRGLAGGRDEQFF.

This sequence joins TRBV27 and TRBJ2-1; 10 nucleotides match TRBD2. With 5 bases clipped from V and 4 bases from J, the junction kept 5 bases outside the gene matches. The CDR3 runs 15 residues. CDR1 and CDR2 (germline): MNHEY, SMNVEV (reference sequence). CDR3 sequence: CASSLIAGGYNEQFF. The CDR3 DNA is TGTGCCAGCAGTCTGATAGCGGGAGGTTACAATGAGCAGTTCTTC.

This clonotype occurred a few times. The chain uses TRBV28 and TRBJ1-5; TRBD1 is a possible D gene (5 bases). This CDR3 is 17 amino acids long. The germline CDR1 and CDR2 sequences are MDHEN and SYDVKM. V shed 2 bases and J shed 3 bases, with 17 bases lying between them. The CDR3: CASSLKRGRAPNQPQHF. CDR3 coding DNA: TGTGCCAGCAGTTTAAAACGGGGCAGGGCCCCCAATCAGCCCCAGCATTTT.

Only a few counts were recorded for this clonotype. This chain connects TRBV20-1 to TRBJ1-2; maybe TRBD1 (6 bases). V lost 6 bases to trimming and J lost 4 bases, with 18 bases between them. The CDR3 has 14 amino acids. The germline V gene has CDR1 DFQATT and CDR2 SNEGSKA (reference sequence). The CDR3 DNA reads as TGCAGTGCCTTTAGCGGGGGCCTTCCCTATGGCTACACCTTC. Translated, it gives CSAFSGGLPYGYTF.

This clonotype was detected many times. This sequence joins TRBV12-3 or TRBV12-4 and TRBJ2-5; no reliable D call. Trimming removed 5 bases from V and 3 bases from J, with 13 bases in between. This CDR3 is built from 14 residues. This CDR3 is CASSRPSPKETQYF. CDR3 nucleotide sequence: TGTGCCAGCAGTCGCCCTTCTCCTAAAGAGACCCAGTACTTC.